The rows below give T cell receptor beta chains drawn from one sample of a study of blood T cell repertoires in COVID-19. Clones were sequenced by immunoSEQ multiplex PCR, and TCRdb holds only the in-frame ones, with some missing. The repertoire holds approximately 250,000 clones, with approximately 89% as singletons. Sequencing used peripheral blood. Receptors originate from a man aged 40-49 years with active or convalescent COVID-19. Both conserved end residues are part of each CDR3. A D gene is named only where the DNA matches it firmly.

>TRBV6-5|13|-|TRBJ1-2
CASSTGRVYGYTF
>TRBV19|14|-|TRBJ2-3
CASSIGTSTDTQYF
>TRBV7-3|15|TRBD1|TRBJ2-1
CASSPTGGVNSEQFF
>TRBV2|14|-|TRBJ1-3
CASSPEVSGNTIYF
>TRBV9|15|TRBD1|TRBJ1-3
CASSVWGQNGNTIYF
>TRBV7-9|12|-|TRBJ1-4
CASSAGLEKLFF
>TRBV5-1|14|TRBD1|TRBJ2-7
CASSFRDRALEQYF
>TRBV5-5|16|-|TRBJ2-3
CASSPWVSGSTDTQYF
>TRBV15|15|TRBD2|TRBJ2-7
CATSGGLAATYEQYF
>TRBV11-2|12|-|TRBJ1-2
CASSLIAGGYTF
>TRBV6-4|13|TRBD1|TRBJ2-1
CASRNTGGNEQFF
>TRBV7-6|13|-|TRBJ1-4
CASSYTRGEKLFF
>TRBV19|14|TRBD1|TRBJ2-7
CASSANRGLYEQYF
>TRBV19|14|-|TRBJ1-4
CASSIAGANAKLFF
>TRBV6-5|11|TRBD1|TRBJ1-1
CASRDRVAAFF
>TRBV6-5|12|-|TRBJ2-1
CASSSTGGEQFF
>TRBV10-1|13|TRBD1|TRBJ1-2
CASSEGTGYGYTF
>TRBV25-1|15|-|TRBJ1-2
CASAIGGRGHYGYTF